These T cell receptor beta chains were read from a single sample in a study of cytomegalovirus exposure and HLA in healthy donors. Profiling relied on immunoSEQ multiplex PCR, and the TCRdb table lists in-frame clones only, not all of them. The data hold over 150,000 clones, with approximately 80% observed a single time. Sequenced input: PBMCs. The receptors shown here come from a woman aged 25 to 39 in good health and CMV-seropositive. Each CDR3 is given with its conserved first and last residue. The D gene is left open where the match is weak. Expanded clones get a size class; other rows say once, few or many, or leave the size out.

TRBD1	TRBJ1-5	.	TRBV9	CASNRQGNANQPQHF	TGTGCCAGCAACCGACAGGGAAATGCCAATCAGCCCCAGCATTTT
.	TRBJ2-3	.	TRBV6-5	CASSSPAGKGGDTQYF	TGTGCCAGCAGTTCGCCAGCCGGGAAAGGGGGAGATACGCAGTATTTT
.	TRBJ1-1	.	TRBV6-5	CASSYVAGGYTEAFF	TGTGCCAGCAGTTACGTCGCCGGGGGTTACACTGAAGCTTTCTTT
.	TRBJ2-7	.	TRBV5-6	CASSDTGRNEQYF	TGTGCCAGCAGCGATACAGGTCGCAACGAGCAGTACTTC
TRBD1	TRBJ2-3	.	TRBV7-8	CASSLQGVVVADTQYF	TGTGCCAGCAGCCTACAGGGGGTCGTGGTCGCAGATACGCAGTATTTT
.	TRBJ2-1	.	TRBV9	CASSVGMGGGNEQFF	TGTGCCAGCAGCGTAGGAATGGGAGGGGGCAATGAGCAGTTCTTC
.	TRBJ1-2	.	TRBV6-6	CASSYGASYGYTF	TGTGCCAGCAGTTATGGGGCCTCCTATGGCTACACCTTC
.	TRBJ2-3	few	TRBV27	CASSNPGVSPSTDTQYF	TGTGCCAGCAGTAACCCAGGGGTTAGTCCTAGCACAGATACGCAGTATTTT
.	TRBJ2-2	.	TRBV5-1	CASSRGTAANTGELFF	TGCGCCAGCAGCCGGGGGACAGCCGCGAACACCGGGGAGCTGTTTTTT
TRBD2	TRBJ2-1	.	TRBV7-2	CASSLDGGGYNEQFF	TGTGCCAGCAGCTTAGATGGCGGGGGGTACAATGAGCAGTTCTTC
.	TRBJ1-3	few	TRBV5-4	CASSLSGASGNTIYF	TGTGCCAGCAGCTTGTCCGGAGCTTCTGGAAACACCATATATTTT
.	TRBJ2-1	.	TRBV6-6	CASRVSSPNEQFF	TGTGCCAGCAGGGTATCTAGCCCCAATGAGCAGTTCTTC
TRBD1	TRBJ1-5	few	TRBV6-5	CASAQQGFGPQHF	TGTGCCAGCGCACAACAGGGGTTTGGGCCCCAGCATTTT
.	TRBJ2-3	.	TRBV19	CASRQGGGTDTQYF	TGTGCCAGTAGGCAGGGCGGAGGCACAGATACGCAGTATTTT
.	TRBJ1-6	.	TRBV7-3	CASSTGQPNSPLHF	TGTGCCAGCAGTACTGGACAGCCTAATTCACCCCTCCACTTT
.	TRBJ2-5	once	TRBV6-5	CASSYSGGQETQYF	TGTGCCAGCAGTTACTCGGGCGGGCAAGAGACCCAGTACTTC
.	TRBJ2-1	.	TRBV5-1	CASSLIQGGEQFF	TGCGCCAGCAGCCTGATACAGGGTGGTGAGCAGTTCTTC
.	TRBJ2-7	.	TRBV7-9	CASSLARGRPYF	TGTGCCAGCAGCTTAGCTAGAGGTCGCCCGTACTTC
.	TRBJ1-3	.	TRBV10-3	CAISEYGSSTGNTIYF	TGTGCCATCAGTGAGTATGGGTCCTCGACAGGAAACACCATATATTTT
.	TRBJ1-2	once	TRBV2	CASTAHRARYGYTF	TGTGCCAGCACCGCACACAGGGCTCGTTATGGCTACACCTTC
TRBD1	TRBJ2-1	.	TRBV10-3	CAIRDRVVYNEQFF	TGTGCCATCAGGGACAGGGTTGTCTACAATGAGCAGTTCTTC
.	TRBJ2-7	once	TRBV30	CAWSSTNYEQYF	TGTGCCTGGAGTTCGACAAATTACGAGCAGTACTTC
.	TRBJ2-2	.	TRBV4-1	CASSQVGWAQDTGELFF	TGCGCCAGCAGCCAAGTCGGCTGGGCGCAGGACACCGGGGAGCTGTTTTTT
.	TRBJ2-2	few	TRBV6-6	CASSRLVSTGELFF	TGTGCCAGCAGTCGACTAGTTTCCACCGGGGAGCTGTTTTTT
.	TRBJ2-7	.	TRBV4-3	CASSQDVGRLGQYF	TGCGCCAGCAGCCAAGATGTGGGGAGGTTGGGGCAGTACTTC
.	TRBJ2-2	.	TRBV7-2	CASSSPGHRGTGELFF	TGTGCCAGCAGCTCGCCGGGTCATAGAGGGACCGGGGAGCTGTTTTTT
TRBD1	TRBJ1-6	.	TRBV28	CASSSPRTGNNSPLHF	TGTGCCAGCAGTTCCCCCCGGACAGGGAACAATTCACCCCTCCACTTT
TRBD2	TRBJ2-1	.	TRBV4-3	CASSQDLGVLAGTNEQFF	TGCGCCAGCAGCCAAGATTTAGGCGTGCTAGCGGGGACCAATGAGCAGTTCTTC
.	TRBJ1-1	once	TRBV19	CASRAGYGTEAFF	TGTGCCAGTAGGGCAGGGTACGGCACTGAAGCTTTCTTT
.	TRBJ2-7	.	TRBV6-6	CASSYIYEQYF	TGTGCCAGCAGTTACATATACGAGCAGTACTTC